This is a list of T cell receptor beta chains from one sample in a study of blood T cells in healthy people across ages. TCRdb passed the 5' RACE reads through MiXCR, listing each CDR3 protein once. The sample shows about 680,000 distinct CDR3 sequences, 49% of them seen only once. Material: blood. Receptor source: a woman in her fifties or sixties in good health. Each CDR3 is given with its conserved first and last residue. A D gene is named only where the DNA matches it firmly. Clone size, where shown, is once, few, many, or a class for clones that have expanded.

v_call	d_call	clone_size	j_call	cdr3_aa	cdr3_nt
TRBV11-2	-	-	TRBJ2-3	CASSLRDSLMGTQYF	TGTGCCAGCAGCTTACGGGACTCACTCATGGGCACGCAGTATTTT
TRBV5-1	-	-	TRBJ2-7	CASTLRAGSDEQYF	TGCGCCAGCACCCTGCGGGCGGGATCCGACGAGCAGTACTTC
TRBV4-1	-	few	TRBJ2-1	CASRSTRIGTWEQFF	TGCGCCAGCAGATCTACTAGAATCGGGACGTGGGAGCAGTTCTTC
TRBV6-2/TRBV6-3	TRBD2	-	TRBJ2-7	CASRRTSSGHEQYF	TGTGCCAGCAGACGCACCTCTAGCGGCCACGAGCAGTACTTC
TRBV4-1	-	few	TRBJ2-1	CASSQDLARGEQFF	TGCGCCAGCAGCCAAGATCTCGCCCGAGGGGAGCAGTTCTTC
TRBV4-1	-	-	TRBJ1-4	CASSQGTLGHEKLFF	TGCGCCAGCAGCCAAGGTACCCTAGGGCATGAAAAACTGTTTTTT
TRBV29-1	TRBD1	-	TRBJ1-2	CSAGTGGYGYTF	TGCAGCGCTGGGACAGGGGGCTATGGCTACACCTTC
TRBV20-1	TRBD1	many	TRBJ1-6	CSAETGQGKRSSPLHF	TGCAGTGCTGAAACGGGACAGGGGAAAAGGAGTTCACCCCTCCACTTT
TRBV5-1	-	-	TRBJ2-1	CASSPDHAFSEQFF	TGCGCCAGCAGCCCCGACCACGCTTTTAGTGAGCAGTTCTTC
TRBV20-1	TRBD2	-	TRBJ2-5	CSANGLAGVWGTQYF	TGCAGTGCCAACGGACTAGCGGGAGTCTGGGGGACCCAGTACTTC
TRBV15	TRBD1	many	TRBJ2-3	CATSTPTGGFTDTQYF	TGTGCCACCAGCACCCCGACAGGGGGTTTCACAGATACGCAGTATTTT
TRBV4-2	-	few	TRBJ2-1	CASSQAPGLAVEQFF	TGTGCCAGCAGCCAAGCCCCGGGTCTAGCAGTTGAGCAGTTCTTC
TRBV6-2/TRBV6-3	TRBD1	few	TRBJ2-7	CASRATGTGSYEQYF	TGTGCCAGCAGAGCGACCGGGACAGGGTCGTACGAGCAGTACTTC
TRBV28	-	-	TRBJ2-1	CASSSQAGSSYNEQFF	TGTGCCAGCAGTTCCCAAGCAGGGAGCTCCTACAATGAGCAGTTCTTC
TRBV25-1	-	-	TRBJ1-4	CASGKRGEKLFF	TGTGCCAGCGGAAAGAGAGGTGAAAAACTGTTTTTT
TRBV18	-	-	TRBJ2-7	CATPPPGFNYEQYF	TGTGCCACCCCACCGCCAGGGTTCAACTACGAGCAGTACTTC
TRBV7-2	TRBD2	few	TRBJ2-7	CASRGLAAYNEQYF	TGTGCCAGCAGAGGACTAGCGGCCTACAATGAGCAGTACTTC
TRBV12-3/TRBV12-4	-	-	TRBJ1-4	CASSPVRKLGHLNEKLFF	TGTGCCAGCAGTCCTGTTAGGAAACTCGGACATCTAAATGAAAAACTGTTTTTT
TRBV7-2	-	few	TRBJ1-2	CASGAQVANYGYTF	TGTGCCAGCGGGGCTCAAGTGGCTAACTATGGCTACACCTTC
TRBV18	TRBD1	-	TRBJ2-7	CASSPGQGFNEQYF	TGTGCCAGCTCACCGGGACAGGGGTTCAACGAGCAGTACTTC
TRBV29-1	TRBD2	-	TRBJ2-7	CSVDSPYSGSHEQYF	TGCAGCGTTGACTCACCCTACAGCGGGAGCCACGAGCAGTACTTC
TRBV10-3	TRBD1	few	TRBJ2-1	CAISENTGGIYNEQFF	TGTGCCATCAGCGAAAACACAGGGGGGATCTACAATGAGCAGTTCTTC
TRBV7-9	-	few	TRBJ2-7	CASSLASAYEQYF	TGTGCCAGCAGCTTGGCATCAGCCTACGAGCAGTACTTC
TRBV10-3	-	-	TRBJ2-1	CAISARNEQFF	TGTGCCATCAGTGCTCGAAATGAGCAGTTCTTC
TRBV6-2/TRBV6-3	-	-	TRBJ2-3	CASSYSRVASVDEDTQYF	TGTGCCAGCAGTTACTCGAGAGTTGCTAGCGTTGATGAAGATACGCAGTATTTT
TRBV7-2	-	few	TRBJ1-6	CASSSHRGGANNSPLHF	TGTGCCAGCAGCTCCCATAGGGGAGGAGCCAATAATTCACCCCTCCACTTT
TRBV27	TRBD1	-	TRBJ2-7	CASSIRQGYSEQYF	TGTGCCAGCAGCATACGACAGGGGTATAGCGAGCAGTACTTC
TRBV6-2/TRBV6-3	-	-	TRBJ1-5	CASSLTDQPQHF	TGTGCCAGCAGTTTGACCGATCAGCCCCAGCATTTT
TRBV12-3/TRBV12-4	TRBD2	-	TRBJ2-7	CASREREGLYNEQYF	TGTGCCAGCAGAGAGCGGGAGGGCCTCTACAATGAGCAGTACTTC
TRBV11-2	TRBD2	once	TRBJ2-5	CASSLGLAGGGVAETQYF	TGTGCCAGCAGCTTGGGACTAGCGGGAGGGGGAGTAGCAGAGACCCAGTACTTC
TRBV7-3	-	-	TRBJ2-3	CASSLTGRATTQYF	TGTGCCAGCAGCTTAACGGGCAGGGCAACAACGCAGTATTTT